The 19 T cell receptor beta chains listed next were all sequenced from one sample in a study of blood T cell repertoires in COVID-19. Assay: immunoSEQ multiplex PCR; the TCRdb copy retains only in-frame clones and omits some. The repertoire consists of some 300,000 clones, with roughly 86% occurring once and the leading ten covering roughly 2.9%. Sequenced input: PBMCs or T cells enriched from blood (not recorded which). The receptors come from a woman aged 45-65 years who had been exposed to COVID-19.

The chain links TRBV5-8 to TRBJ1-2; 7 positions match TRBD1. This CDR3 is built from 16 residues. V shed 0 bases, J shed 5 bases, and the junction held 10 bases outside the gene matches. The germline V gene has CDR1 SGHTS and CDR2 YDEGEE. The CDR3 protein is CASSLVTATGPYGYTF. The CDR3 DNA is TGTGCCAGCAGCTTGGTCACGGCGACAGGGCCTTATGGCTACACCTTC. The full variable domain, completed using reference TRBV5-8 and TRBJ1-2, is EAGVTQSPTHLIKTRGQQATLRCSPISGHTSVYWYQQALGLGLQFLLWYDEGEERNRGNFPPRFSGRQFPNYSSELNVNALELEDSALYLCASSLVTATGPYGYTFGSGTRLTVV.

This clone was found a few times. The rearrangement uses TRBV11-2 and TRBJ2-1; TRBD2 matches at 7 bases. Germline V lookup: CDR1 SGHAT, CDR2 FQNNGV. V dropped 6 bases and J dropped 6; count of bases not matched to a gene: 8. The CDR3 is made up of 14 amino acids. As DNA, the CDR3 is TGTGCCAGCAGATCGGGGGGTTCCCCCAATGAGCAGTTCTTC. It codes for CASRSGGSPNEQFF.

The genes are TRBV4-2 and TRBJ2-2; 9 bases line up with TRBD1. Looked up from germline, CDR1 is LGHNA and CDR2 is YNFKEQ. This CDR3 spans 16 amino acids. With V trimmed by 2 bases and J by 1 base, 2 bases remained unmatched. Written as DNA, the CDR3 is TGTGCCAGCAGCCAAATGGGACAGGGGAACACCGGGGAGCTGTTTTTT. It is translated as CASSQMGQGNTGELFF.

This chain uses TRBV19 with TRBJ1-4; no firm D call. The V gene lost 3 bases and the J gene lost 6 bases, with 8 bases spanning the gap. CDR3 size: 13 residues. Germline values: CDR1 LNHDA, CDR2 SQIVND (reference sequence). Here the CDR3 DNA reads TGTGCCAGTAGTATGAGCGGCTATGAAAAACTGTTTTTT. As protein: CASSMSGYEKLFF.

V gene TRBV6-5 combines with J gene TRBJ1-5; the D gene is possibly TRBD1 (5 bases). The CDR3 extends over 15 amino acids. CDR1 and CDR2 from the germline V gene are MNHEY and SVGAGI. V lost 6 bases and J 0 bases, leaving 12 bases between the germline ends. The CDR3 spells CASRVDTYSNQPQHF. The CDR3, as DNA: TGTGCCAGCAGAGTGGACACCTATAGCAATCAGCCCCAGCATTTT.

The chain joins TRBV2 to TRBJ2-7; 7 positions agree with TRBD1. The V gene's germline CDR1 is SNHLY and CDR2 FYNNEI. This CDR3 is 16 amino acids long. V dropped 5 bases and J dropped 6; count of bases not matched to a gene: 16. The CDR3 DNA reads TGTGCCAGCAGTCTAACGAGGGGGCCTCCGACCGTCGAGCAGTACTTC. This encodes CASSLTRGPPTVEQYF.

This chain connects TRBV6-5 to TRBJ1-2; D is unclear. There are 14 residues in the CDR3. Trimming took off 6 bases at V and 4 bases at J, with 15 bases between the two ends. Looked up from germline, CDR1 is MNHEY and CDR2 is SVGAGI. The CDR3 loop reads CASSSTRGAYGYTF. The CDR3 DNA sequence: TGTGCCAGCAGCTCGACTCGAGGAGCCTATGGCTACACCTTC.

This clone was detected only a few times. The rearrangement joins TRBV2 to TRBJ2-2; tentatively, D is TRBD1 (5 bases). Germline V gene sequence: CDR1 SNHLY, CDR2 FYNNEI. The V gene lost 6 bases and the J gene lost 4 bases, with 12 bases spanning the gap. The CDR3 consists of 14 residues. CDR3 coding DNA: TGTGCCAGCAGCCCTGGTAGGGGCACCGGGGAGCTGTTTTTT. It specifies CASSPGRGTGELFF.

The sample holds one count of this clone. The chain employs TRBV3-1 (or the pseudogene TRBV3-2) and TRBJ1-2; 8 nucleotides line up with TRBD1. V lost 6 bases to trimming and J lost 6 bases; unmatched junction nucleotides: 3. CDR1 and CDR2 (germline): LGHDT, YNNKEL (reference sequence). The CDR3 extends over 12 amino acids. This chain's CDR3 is CASSRTGHGYTF. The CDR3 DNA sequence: TGTGCCAGCAGTCGGACAGGGCATGGCTACACCTTC.

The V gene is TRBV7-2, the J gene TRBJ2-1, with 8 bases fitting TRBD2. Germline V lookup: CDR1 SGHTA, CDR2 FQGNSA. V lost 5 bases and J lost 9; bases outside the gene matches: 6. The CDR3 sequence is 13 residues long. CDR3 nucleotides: TGTGCCAGCAGCGCGGGGGGCCATGGTGAGCAGTTCTTC. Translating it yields CASSAGGHGEQFF.

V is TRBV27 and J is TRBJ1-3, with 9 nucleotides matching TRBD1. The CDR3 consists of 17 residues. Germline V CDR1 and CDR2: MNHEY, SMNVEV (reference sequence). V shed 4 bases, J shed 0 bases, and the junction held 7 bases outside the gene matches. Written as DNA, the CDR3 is TGTGCCAGCAGTTCCCTTACAGGGGGCAGCTCTGGAAACACCATATATTTT. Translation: CASSSLTGGSSGNTIYF.

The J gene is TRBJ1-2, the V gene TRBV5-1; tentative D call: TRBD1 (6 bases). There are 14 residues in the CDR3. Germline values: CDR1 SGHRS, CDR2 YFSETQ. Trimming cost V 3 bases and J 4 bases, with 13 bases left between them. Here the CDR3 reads CASSSPGQRYGYTF. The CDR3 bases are TGCGCCAGCAGCTCTCCGGGACAACGCTATGGCTACACCTTC. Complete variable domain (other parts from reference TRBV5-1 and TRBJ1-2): KAGVTQTPRYLIKTRGQQVTLSCSPISGHRSVSWYQQTPGQGLQFLFEYFSETQRNKGNFPGRFSGRQFSNSRSEMNVSTLELGDSALYLCASSSPGQRYGYTFGSGTRLTVV.

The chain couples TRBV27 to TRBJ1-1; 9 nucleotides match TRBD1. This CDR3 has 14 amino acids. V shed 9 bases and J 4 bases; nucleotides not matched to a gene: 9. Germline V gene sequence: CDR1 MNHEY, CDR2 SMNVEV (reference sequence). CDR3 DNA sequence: TGTGCCAGGGACAGGGGACCACCCTTCACTGAAGCTTTCTTT. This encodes CARDRGPPFTEAFF.

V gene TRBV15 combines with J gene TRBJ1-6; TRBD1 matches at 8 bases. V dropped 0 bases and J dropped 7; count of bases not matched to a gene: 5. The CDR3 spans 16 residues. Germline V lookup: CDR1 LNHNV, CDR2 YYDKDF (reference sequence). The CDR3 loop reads CATSRDSQGANSPLHF. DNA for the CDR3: TGTGCCACCAGCAGAGATAGTCAGGGGGCAAATTCACCCCTCCACTTT.

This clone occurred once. The CDR3 DNA is TGTGCCAGCAGCGTTCTACAGGCAAATTCACCCCTCCACTTT. Translated, it gives CASSVLQANSPLHF. The chain combines TRBV9 with TRBJ1-6; a possible D gene is TRBD1 (5 bases). CDR3 length: 14 residues. Germline CDR1 and CDR2: SGDLS and YYNGEE. Trimming pared 2 bases from V and 7 bases from J, leaving 10 bases between.

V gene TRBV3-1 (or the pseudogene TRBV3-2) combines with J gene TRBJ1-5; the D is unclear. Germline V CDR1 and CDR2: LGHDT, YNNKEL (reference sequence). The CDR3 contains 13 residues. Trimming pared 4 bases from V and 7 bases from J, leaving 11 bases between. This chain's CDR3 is CASSPQTGQPQHF. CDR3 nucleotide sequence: TGTGCCAGCAGCCCCCAGACGGGACAGCCCCAGCATTTT.

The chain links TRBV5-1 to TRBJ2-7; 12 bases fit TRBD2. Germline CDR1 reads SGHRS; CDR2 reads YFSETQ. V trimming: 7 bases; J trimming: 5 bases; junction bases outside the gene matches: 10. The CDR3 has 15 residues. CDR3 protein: CASARTSGATDEQYF. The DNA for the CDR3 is TGCGCCAGCGCCAGGACTAGCGGGGCTACCGACGAGCAGTACTTC.

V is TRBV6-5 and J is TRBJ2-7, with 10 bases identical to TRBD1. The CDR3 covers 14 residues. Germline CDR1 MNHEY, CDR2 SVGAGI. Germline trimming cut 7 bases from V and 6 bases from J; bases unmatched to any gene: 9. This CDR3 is CASNRDRGSGEQYF. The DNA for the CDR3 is TGTGCCAGCAATAGGGACAGGGGAAGCGGCGAGCAGTACTTC.

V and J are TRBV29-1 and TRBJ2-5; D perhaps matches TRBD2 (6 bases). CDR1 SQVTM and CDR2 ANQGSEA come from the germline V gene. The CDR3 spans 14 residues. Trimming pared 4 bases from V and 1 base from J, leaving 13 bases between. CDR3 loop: CSVGPLAIQETQYF. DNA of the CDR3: TGCAGCGTTGGGCCCCTAGCGATCCAAGAGACCCAGTACTTC.